Listed below are T cell receptor beta chains from one sample, sequenced in a study of blood T cell repertoires in COVID-19. TCRdb keeps only in-frame clones here, not all; method: immunoSEQ multiplex PCR. Of hundreds of thousands of clones in the sample, around 90% were seen once. Sequenced material: peripheral blood. All receptors come from a woman aged 18-35 years who had recovered from COVID-19. CDR3s include the opening cysteine and the closing phenylalanine or tryptophan.

CDR3: CASTETVNTEAFF; V: TRBV19; J: TRBJ1-1
CDR3: CASRQSGQGNGYTF; V: TRBV19; J: TRBJ1-2
CDR3: CASSPRDRVGNTIYF; V: TRBV3-1/TRBV3-2; J: TRBJ1-3
CDR3: CASSRSRSNEQFF; V: TRBV3-1/TRBV3-2; J: TRBJ2-1
CDR3: CASRLGLAGEQYF; V: TRBV6-5; J: TRBJ2-7
CDR3: CASSRPAGGQTKTQYF; V: TRBV18; J: TRBJ2-5
CDR3: CASSSRLNTGELFF; V: TRBV19; J: TRBJ2-2
CDR3: CASSRRMGTSADNEQFF; V: TRBV5-4; J: TRBJ2-1
CDR3: CASRTGGRGNQPQHF; V: TRBV6-5; J: TRBJ1-5
CDR3: CASSDGSATGELFF; V: TRBV9; J: TRBJ2-2
CDR3: CASSYTTGWNGYTF; V: TRBV6-2/TRBV6-3; J: TRBJ1-2
CDR3: CASSVGLVTGELFF; V: TRBV9; J: TRBJ2-2
CDR3: CASSQVGRERLFF; V: TRBV4-1; J: TRBJ2-1
CDR3: CASRTGETEAFF; V: TRBV12-3/TRBV12-4; J: TRBJ1-1
CDR3: CASSVGTGAGYNSPLHF; V: TRBV9; J: TRBJ1-6
CDR3: CASSVERRTGELFF; V: TRBV6-4; J: TRBJ2-2
CDR3: CASSFTGTIYDYGYTF; V: TRBV5-1; J: TRBJ1-2
CDR3: CSVQGNTEAFF; V: TRBV29-1; J: TRBJ1-1
CDR3: CASVSGTSGVTGELFF; V: TRBV2; J: TRBJ2-2
CDR3: CASSTGLQTETQYF; V: TRBV7-9; J: TRBJ2-5
CDR3: CASSLAASAYEQYF; V: TRBV7-9; J: TRBJ2-7
CDR3: CASSSPGGGGYNEQFF; V: TRBV6-2/TRBV6-3; J: TRBJ2-1
CDR3: CASSRRQALYEQYF; V: TRBV27; J: TRBJ2-7
CDR3: CASASPGGGSGANVLTF; V: TRBV27; J: TRBJ2-6
CDR3: CASRPGSAYEQYF; V: TRBV2; J: TRBJ2-7
CDR3: CASSPRQGRNQPQHF; V: TRBV6-5; J: TRBJ1-5
CDR3: CASSLERGYNSPLHF; V: TRBV7-9; J: TRBJ1-6
CDR3: CASSLSSGSYNEQFF; V: TRBV11-3; J: TRBJ2-1
CDR3: CASRGVAGVYEQFF; V: TRBV28; J: TRBJ2-1
CDR3: CASSPPGVNTGELFF; V: TRBV3-1/TRBV3-2; J: TRBJ2-2
CDR3: CASNQQASSGANVLTF; V: TRBV5-6; J: TRBJ2-6
CDR3: CASSLITGRHNEQFF; V: TRBV27; J: TRBJ2-1
CDR3: CASSLDWESYSNQPQHF; V: TRBV5-5; J: TRBJ1-5
CDR3: CASSETSTDTQYF; V: TRBV5-4; J: TRBJ2-3
CDR3: CAISFQGNTEAFF; V: TRBV10-3; J: TRBJ1-1
CDR3: CASSPRAVSYNEQFF; V: TRBV7-2; J: TRBJ2-1
CDR3: CASSHAGQGNYGYTF; V: TRBV3-1/TRBV3-2; J: TRBJ1-2
CDR3: CASSLGTGSGSWSGANVLTF; V: TRBV5-1; J: TRBJ2-6
CDR3: CASTPDLPLAGLSYEQYF; V: TRBV4-1; J: TRBJ2-7
CDR3: CASRTGSSYEQYF; V: TRBV6-6; J: TRBJ2-7
CDR3: CASSFRTGTVEQYF; V: TRBV5-1; J: TRBJ2-7
CDR3: CATSRDRGLAGGYEQFF; V: TRBV15; J: TRBJ2-1
CDR3: CATSRPSGGPNTEAFF; V: TRBV15; J: TRBJ1-1
CDR3: CASSLGGHGELFF; V: TRBV7-2; J: TRBJ2-2
CDR3: CAIGRGTRTDTQYF; V: TRBV10-3; J: TRBJ2-3
CDR3: CASRVDRSTDTQYF; V: TRBV6-5; J: TRBJ2-3
CDR3: CASRWGGNTGELFF; V: TRBV2; J: TRBJ2-2
CDR3: CASSSLLSGNTIYF; V: TRBV14; J: TRBJ1-3
CDR3: CASSQDVSSGANVLTF; V: TRBV4-3; J: TRBJ2-6
CDR3: CASSPPTGLVGYTF; V: TRBV18; J: TRBJ1-2
CDR3: CATPKGGRRTGELFF; V: TRBV2; J: TRBJ2-2
CDR3: CASSPGLAGHYEQYF; V: TRBV3-1/TRBV3-2; J: TRBJ2-7
CDR3: CASSHGGLNQPQHF; V: TRBV3-1/TRBV3-2; J: TRBJ1-5
CDR3: CASSHQWNTEAFF; V: TRBV7-9; J: TRBJ1-1
CDR3: CASSHHGDRVNTEAFF; V: TRBV4-1; J: TRBJ1-1
CDR3: CASSSGQGARGYTF; V: TRBV2; J: TRBJ1-2
CDR3: CASSLFGAGGVQPQHF; V: TRBV7-9; J: TRBJ1-5
CDR3: CATSGLAGAGDTQYF; V: TRBV24-1; J: TRBJ2-3
CDR3: CASSPPGGSSYNEQFF; V: TRBV5-1; J: TRBJ2-1
CDR3: CASSLLTTSTDTQYF; V: TRBV5-4; J: TRBJ2-3